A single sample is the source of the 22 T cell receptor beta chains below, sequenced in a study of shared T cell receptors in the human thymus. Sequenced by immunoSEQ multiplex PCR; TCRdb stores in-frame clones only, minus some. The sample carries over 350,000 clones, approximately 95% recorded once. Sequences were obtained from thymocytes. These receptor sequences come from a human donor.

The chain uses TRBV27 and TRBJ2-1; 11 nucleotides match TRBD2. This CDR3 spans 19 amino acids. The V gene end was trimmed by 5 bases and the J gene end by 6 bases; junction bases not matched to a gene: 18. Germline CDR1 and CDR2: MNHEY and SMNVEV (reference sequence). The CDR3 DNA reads TGTGCCAGCAGTCCTCAGACTAGCGGGACCGGGAACCCGTGCAATGAGCAGTTCTTC. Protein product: CASSPQTSGTGNPCNEQFF.

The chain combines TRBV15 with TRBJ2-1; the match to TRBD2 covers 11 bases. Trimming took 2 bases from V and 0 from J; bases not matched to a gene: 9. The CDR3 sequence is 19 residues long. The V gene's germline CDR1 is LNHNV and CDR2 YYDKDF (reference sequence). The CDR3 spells CATSRPGLAATCSYNEQFF. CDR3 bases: TGTGCCACCAGCAGACCGGGACTAGCGGCCACCTGCTCCTACAATGAGCAGTTCTTC.

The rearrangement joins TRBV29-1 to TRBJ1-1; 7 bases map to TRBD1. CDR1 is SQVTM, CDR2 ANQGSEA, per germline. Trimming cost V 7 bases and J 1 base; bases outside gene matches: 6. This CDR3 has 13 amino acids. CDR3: CSGGWTGNTEAFF. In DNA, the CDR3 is TGCAGCGGGGGGTGGACAGGGAACACTGAAGCTTTCTTT.

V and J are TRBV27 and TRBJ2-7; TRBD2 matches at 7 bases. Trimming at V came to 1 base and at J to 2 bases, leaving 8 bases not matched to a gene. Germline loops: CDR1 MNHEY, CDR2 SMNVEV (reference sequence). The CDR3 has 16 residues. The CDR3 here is CASSLFASGAPYEQYF. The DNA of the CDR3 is TGTGCCAGCAGTTTATTTGCTAGCGGAGCCCCCTACGAGCAGTACTTC.

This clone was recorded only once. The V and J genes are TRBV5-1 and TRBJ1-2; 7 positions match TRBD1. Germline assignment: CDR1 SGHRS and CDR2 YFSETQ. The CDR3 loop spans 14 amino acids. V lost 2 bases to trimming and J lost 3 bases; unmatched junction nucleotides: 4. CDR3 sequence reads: CASSLGDRDYGYTF. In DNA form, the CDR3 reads TGCGCCAGCAGCTTAGGGGACAGAGACTATGGCTACACCTTC.

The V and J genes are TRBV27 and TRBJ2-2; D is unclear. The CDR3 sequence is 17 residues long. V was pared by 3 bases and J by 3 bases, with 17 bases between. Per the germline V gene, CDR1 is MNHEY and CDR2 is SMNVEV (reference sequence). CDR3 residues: CASSFASLWPDTGELFF. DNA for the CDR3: TGTGCCAGCAGTTTTGCGTCTTTGTGGCCGGACACCGGGGAGCTGTTTTTT.

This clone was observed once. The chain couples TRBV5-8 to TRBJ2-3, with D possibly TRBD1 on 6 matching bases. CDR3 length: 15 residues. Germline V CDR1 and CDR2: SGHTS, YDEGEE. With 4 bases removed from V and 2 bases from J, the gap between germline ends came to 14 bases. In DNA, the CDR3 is TGTGCCAGCAGCCCAAGCAGGGGTCACACAGATACGCAGTATTTT. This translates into CASSPSRGHTDTQYF.

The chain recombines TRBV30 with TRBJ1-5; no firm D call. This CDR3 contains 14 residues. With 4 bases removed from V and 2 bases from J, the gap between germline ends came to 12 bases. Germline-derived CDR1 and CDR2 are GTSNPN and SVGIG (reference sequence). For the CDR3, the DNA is TGTGCCTGGAAGGCCAGCGGAGGCAATCAGCCCCAGCATTTT. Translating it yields CAWKASGGNQPQHF.

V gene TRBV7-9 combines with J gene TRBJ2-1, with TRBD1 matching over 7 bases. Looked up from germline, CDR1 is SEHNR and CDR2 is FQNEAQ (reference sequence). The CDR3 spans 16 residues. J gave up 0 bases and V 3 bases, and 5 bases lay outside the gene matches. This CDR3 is CASSFLGGSSYNEQFF. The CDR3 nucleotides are TGTGCCAGCAGCTTCTTAGGGGGCAGCTCCTACAATGAGCAGTTCTTC.

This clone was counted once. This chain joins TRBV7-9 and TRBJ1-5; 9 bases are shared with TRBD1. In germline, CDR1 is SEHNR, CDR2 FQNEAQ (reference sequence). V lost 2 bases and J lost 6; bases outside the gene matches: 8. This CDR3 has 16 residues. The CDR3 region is CASSLFGTGLGQPQHF. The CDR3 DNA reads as TGTGCCAGCAGCTTATTCGGGACAGGGTTGGGTCAGCCCCAGCATTTT.

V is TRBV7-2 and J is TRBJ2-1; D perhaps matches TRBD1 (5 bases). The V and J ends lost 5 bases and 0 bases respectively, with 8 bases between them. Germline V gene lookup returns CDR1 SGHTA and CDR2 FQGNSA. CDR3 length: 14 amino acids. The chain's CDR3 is CASSKGVSYNEQFF. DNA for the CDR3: TGTGCCAGCAGCAAAGGGGTCTCCTACAATGAGCAGTTCTTC.

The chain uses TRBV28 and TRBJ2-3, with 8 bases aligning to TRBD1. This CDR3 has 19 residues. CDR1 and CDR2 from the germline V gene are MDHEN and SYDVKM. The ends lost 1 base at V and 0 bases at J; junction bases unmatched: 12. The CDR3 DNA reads TGTGCCAGCAGTTTATCACGGGACAGGTTCTCCACTAGCACAGATACGCAGTATTTT. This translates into CASSLSRDRFSTSTDTQYF.

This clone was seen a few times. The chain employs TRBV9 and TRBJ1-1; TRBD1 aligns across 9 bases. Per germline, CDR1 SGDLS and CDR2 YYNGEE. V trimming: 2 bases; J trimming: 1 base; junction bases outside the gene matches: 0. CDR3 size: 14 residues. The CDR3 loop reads CASSVGQGNTEAFF. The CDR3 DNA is TGTGCCAGCAGCGTGGGACAGGGGAACACTGAAGCTTTCTTT.

CDR3 protein: CASSHRGHGGDEQFF. The CDR3 coding sequence is TGTGCCAGCAGTCACAGGGGGCACGGGGGAGATGAGCAGTTCTTC. The V call is TRBV6-5, the J call TRBJ2-1; TRBD1 agrees at 9 bases. The junction had 10 bases not matched to a gene; V was cut back by 5 bases and J by 8 bases. This CDR3 has 15 residues. CDR1 and CDR2 from the germline V gene are MNHEY and SVGAGI.

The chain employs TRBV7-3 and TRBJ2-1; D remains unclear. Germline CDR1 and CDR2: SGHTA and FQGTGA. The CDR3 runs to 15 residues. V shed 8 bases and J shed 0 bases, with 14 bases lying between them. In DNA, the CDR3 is TGTGCCAGCTCCGGCGGCAAGAGCTCCTACAATGAGCAGTTCTTC. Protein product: CASSGGKSSYNEQFF.

The CDR3 DNA is TGTGCCAGCAGTGAATTGTCAGCCCAACTACGAGGGCAGTACTTC. It translates to CASSELSAQLRGQYF. The chain couples TRBV6-1 to TRBJ2-7; no reliable D call. CDR1 MNHNS and CDR2 SASEGT come from the germline V gene. With 2 bases removed from V and 9 bases from J, the gap between germline ends came to 20 bases. The CDR3 is made up of 15 amino acids.

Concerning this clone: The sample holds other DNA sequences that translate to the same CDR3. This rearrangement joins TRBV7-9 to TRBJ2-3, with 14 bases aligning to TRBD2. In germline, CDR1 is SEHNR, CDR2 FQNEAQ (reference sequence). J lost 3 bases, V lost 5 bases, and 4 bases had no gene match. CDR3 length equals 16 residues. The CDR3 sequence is CASSLGLAGGTDTQYF. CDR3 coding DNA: TGTGCCAGCAGCCTCGGACTAGCGGGAGGTACAGATACGCAGTATTTT.

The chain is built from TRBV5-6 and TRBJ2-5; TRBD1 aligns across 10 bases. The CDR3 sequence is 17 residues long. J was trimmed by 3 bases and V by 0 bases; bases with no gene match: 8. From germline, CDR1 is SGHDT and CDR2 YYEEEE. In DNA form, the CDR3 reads TGTGCCAGCAGCTTGGGACTTGGGACAGGGGCGAAAGAGACCCAGTACTTC. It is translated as CASSLGLGTGAKETQYF.

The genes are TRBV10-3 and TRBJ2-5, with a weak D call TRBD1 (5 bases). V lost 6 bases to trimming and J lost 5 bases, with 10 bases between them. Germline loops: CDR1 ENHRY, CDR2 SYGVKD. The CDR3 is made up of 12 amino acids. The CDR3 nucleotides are TGTGCCATCAGGACAAAGGGGGAGACCCAGTACTTC. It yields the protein CAIRTKGETQYF.

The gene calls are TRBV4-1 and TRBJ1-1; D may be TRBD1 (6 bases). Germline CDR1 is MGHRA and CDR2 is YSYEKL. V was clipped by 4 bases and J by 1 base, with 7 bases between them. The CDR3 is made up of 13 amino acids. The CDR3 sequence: CASSPQGNTEAFF. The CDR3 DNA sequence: TGCGCCAGCAGCCCACAGGGGAACACTGAAGCTTTCTTT.

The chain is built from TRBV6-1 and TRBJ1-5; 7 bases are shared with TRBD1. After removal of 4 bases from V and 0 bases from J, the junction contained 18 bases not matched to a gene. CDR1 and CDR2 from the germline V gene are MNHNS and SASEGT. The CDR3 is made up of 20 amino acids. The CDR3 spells CASSGARQGLSGDSNQPQHF. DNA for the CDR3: TGTGCCAGCAGTGGAGCCCGACAGGGTCTTTCAGGGGATAGCAATCAGCCCCAGCATTTT.

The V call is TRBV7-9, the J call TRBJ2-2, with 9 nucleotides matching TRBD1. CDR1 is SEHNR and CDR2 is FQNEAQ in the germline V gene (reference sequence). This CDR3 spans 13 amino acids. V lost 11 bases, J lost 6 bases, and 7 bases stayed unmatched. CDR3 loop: CALRGQGAGELFF. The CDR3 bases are TGTGCCCTACGGGGACAGGGCGCCGGGGAGCTGTTTTTT.